These 21 T cell receptor gamma chains share one sample of origin, sequenced in a study of Vδ1+ human thymocytes. Their cognate antigens are unknown. Findings and caveats of the study: Thymic TRG and TRD repertoires appeared highly polyclonal.

Sequences come from RNA converted to cDNA by reverse transcription. Pooled V-gene forward primers with one constant-region reverse primer generated the CDR3 amplicons by multiplex PCR. TCRdb re-called the multiplex PCR reads with CATT. The sample has about 22,000 gamma-chain clones, approximately 14% seen once. The sequencing sample was made of Vdelta1+ gamma-delta thymocytes from the thymus. Subset described: FACS-sorted CD3+ TCRalphabeta- TCRVdelta1+ TCRVdelta2- thymocytes. These receptors all come from a child under two years old who had congenital heart surgery.

This clone has a handful of counts. This chain uses TRGV3 with TRGJ1 or TRGJ2. This CDR3 has 15 residues. CDR1 and CDR2 from the germline V gene are VTNTFY and YDVSTARD (reference sequence). J lost 4 bases, V lost 0 bases, and 9 bases had no gene match. In nucleotides, the CDR3 is TGTGCCACCTGGGACAGGCCCTGGCCGTATTATAAGAAACTCTTT. It specifies CATWDRPWPYYKKLF.

This clone is deemed medium-sized (0.01 to 0.1%). V is TRGV9 and J is TRGJ1 or TRGJ2. The CDR3 length is 13 residues. Per the germline V gene, CDR1 is GITISATS and CDR2 is ISYDGTV (reference sequence). V lost 4 bases to trimming and J lost 4 bases; unmatched junction nucleotides: 7. The CDR3 DNA reads TGTGCCTTGTGGGAAGCCCTGTATTATAAGAAACTCTTT. It specifies CALWEALYYKKLF.

A few counts support this clone. Additional DNA sequences in this sample encode the identical CDR3. This sequence joins TRGV5 and TRGJ1 or TRGJ2. The junction had 5 bases not matched to a gene; V was cut back by 3 bases and J by 3 bases. Germline V gives CDR1 VINAFY, CDR2 YDVSNSKD. The CDR3 is 13 residues long. CDR3 region: CATWDPAYYKKLF. CDR3 in DNA: TGTGCCACCTGGGACCCAGCTTATTATAAGAAACTCTTT.

This clone was found a few times. This chain joins TRGV4 and TRGJ1 or TRGJ2. The ends lost 8 bases at V and 12 bases at J; junction bases unmatched: 19. The CDR3 totals 13 residues. CDR1 is EGSTGY, CDR2 YDSYTSSV, per germline. The CDR3 DNA follows: TGTGCCACCTTTCTTGCAGGATGCGTGGGGAAACTCTTT. Translated: CATFLAGCVGKLF.

The chain couples TRGV2 to TRGJP2. This CDR3 is built from 13 residues. V shed 4 bases and J 11 bases; nucleotides not matched to a gene: 10. CDR1 is EGSNGY and CDR2 is YDSYNSKV in the germline V gene. CDR3 residues: CATWEWPDWIKTF. The DNA for the CDR3 is TGTGCCACCTGGGAATGGCCAGACTGGATCAAGACGTTT.

V usage is TRGV4 and J usage is TRGJ1 or TRGJ2. Per the germline V gene, CDR1 is EGSTGY and CDR2 is YDSYTSSV. CDR3 length equals 12 residues. V was clipped by 5 bases and J by 11 bases; unmatched bases: 12. Here the CDR3 reads CATWGSTGEKLF. The CDR3 nucleotides are TGTGCCACCTGGGGGTCAACGGGGGAGAAACTCTTT.

This clone was seen more than once but under ten times. The V gene is TRGV9, the J gene TRGJP1. V gave up 0 bases and J gave up 4 bases; unmatched junction bases: 5. Germline CDR1 is GITISATS and CDR2 is ISYDGTV (reference sequence). The CDR3 covers 15 residues. In nucleotides, the CDR3 is TGTGCCTTGTGGGAGGTGCGGGACACTGGTTGGTTCAAGATATTT. Translated, it gives CALWEVRDTGWFKIF.

Only a few counts were recorded for this clone. This sequence joins TRGV3 and TRGJ1 or TRGJ2. This CDR3 is 14 amino acids long. Germline loops: CDR1 VTNTFY, CDR2 YDVSTARD (reference sequence). Trimming at V came to 5 bases and at J to 0 bases, leaving 7 bases not matched to a gene. The CDR3 reads CATWGTWNYYKKLF. DNA of the CDR3: TGTGCCACCTGGGGCACCTGGAATTATTATAAGAAACTCTTT.

This clone was picked up a small number of times. Its ends do not fully match the called genes, so a read error is possible. The V call is TRGV5, the J call TRGJ1 or TRGJ2. The V gene's germline CDR1 is VINAFY and CDR2 YDVSNSKD. The CDR3 has 14 amino acids. The CDR3 region has the DNA TGTGCCACCTGGGGCAGGCTTCCTTATTATAAGAAACTCTTT. Translated: CATWGRLPYYKKLF.

This chain links TRGV9 with TRGJ1 or TRGJ2. Germline loops: CDR1 GITISATS, CDR2 ISYDGTV (reference sequence). Losses at the gene ends were 3 bases for V and 13 bases for J; bases not matched to a gene: 18. The CDR3 extends over 14 amino acids. The CDR3 DNA reads TGTGCCTTGTGGGAGAGATCCCGATCCCCCTTAAAACTCTTT. This codes for CALWERSRSPLKLF.

As concerns this clone: Other DNA sequences within the sample encode an identical CDR3. The V gene is TRGV4, the J gene TRGJP2. Germline values: CDR1 EGSTGY, CDR2 YDSYTSSV. The CDR3 loop spans 15 amino acids. After removal of 6 bases from V and 0 bases from J, the junction contained 7 bases not matched to a gene. CDR3 nucleotides: TGTGCCACCTGGAATGTCGATAGTAGTGATTGGATCAAGACGTTT. It encodes CATWNVDSSDWIKTF.

The sample holds a few counts of this clone. The gene calls are TRGV8 and TRGJ1 or TRGJ2. The V and J ends lost 4 bases and 5 bases, in that order; junction bases with no gene match: 5. This CDR3 is 12 amino acids long. From germline, CDR1 is VENAVY and CDR2 YDSYNSRV. In DNA form, the CDR3 reads TGTGCCACCTGGGACAACGATTATAAGAAACTCTTT. Residues: CATWDNDYKKLF.

A word on this clone: A junction boundary mismatches the germline segment, possibly from a read error. This same CDR3 is encoded by further DNA sequences in the sample. V usage is TRGV4 and J usage is TRGJ1 or TRGJ2. Germline V gives CDR1 EGSTGY, CDR2 YDSYTSSV. The CDR3 has 10 amino acids. CDR3 nucleotides: TGTGCCACCTGGGATGGAAAGAAACTTTTT. Translation: CATWDGKKLF.

A remark on this clone: Other DNA sequences from this sample encode an identical CDR3 as well. The chain has TRGV8 and TRGJP2. This CDR3 region has 13 residues. J lost 2 bases, V lost 5 bases, and 2 bases had no gene match. Germline CDR1 VENAVY, CDR2 YDSYNSRV. The CDR3 loop is CATWASSDWIKTF. In DNA, the CDR3 is TGTGCCACCTGGGCCAGTAGTGATTGGATCAAGACGTTT.

The sample holds a few counts of this clone. This specimen includes other DNA sequences encoding the same CDR3. The chain uses TRGV9 and TRGJ1 or TRGJ2. The CDR3 totals 12 residues. V trimming: 0 bases; J trimming: 16 bases; junction bases outside the gene matches: 12. Germline CDR1 reads GITISATS; CDR2 reads ISYDGTV (reference sequence). This chain's CDR3 is CALWEVFRTKLF. Written as DNA, the CDR3 is TGTGCCTTGTGGGAGGTGTTTCGAACGAAGCTCTTT.

This chain links TRGV2 with TRGJ1 or TRGJ2. V trimming: 0 bases; J trimming: 6 bases; junction bases outside the gene matches: 8. Germline V lookup: CDR1 EGSNGY, CDR2 YDSYNSKV. The CDR3 contains 14 residues. The chain's CDR3 is CATWDGPKCYKKLF. CDR3 coding DNA: TGTGCCACCTGGGACGGGCCGAAGTGTTATAAGAAACTCTTT.

This clone has a handful of counts. V is TRGV8 and J is TRGJP1. V was clipped by 5 bases and J by 0 bases; unmatched bases: 3. Germline CDR1 VENAVY, CDR2 YDSYNSRV. The CDR3 consists of 14 residues. DNA for the CDR3: TGTGCCACCTGGGGCTATACCACTGGTTGGTTCAAGATATTT. Protein product: CATWGYTTGWFKIF.

This clone has a handful of counts. The V call is TRGV9, the J call TRGJ1 or TRGJ2. Germline lookup yields CDR1 GITISATS and CDR2 ISYDGTV (reference sequence). This CDR3 comprises 11 residues. J was trimmed by 11 bases and V by 6 bases; bases with no gene match: 10. CDR3: CALWSGFEKLF. The CDR3 DNA sequence: TGTGCCTTGTGGTCCGGATTTGAGAAACTCTTT.

This chain connects TRGV4 to TRGJP1. V gave up 5 bases and J gave up 7 bases; unmatched junction bases: 7. Germline CDR1 is EGSTGY and CDR2 is YDSYTSSV. This CDR3 contains 13 residues. The CDR3 protein is CATWGSGGWFKIF. CDR3 in DNA: TGTGCCACCTGGGGATCGGGTGGTTGGTTCAAGATATTT.

This clone was seen more than once but under ten times. The J gene is TRGJP2, the V gene TRGV2. Germline V gene data show CDR1 as EGSNGY and CDR2 as YDSYNSKV. V lost 0 bases, J lost 3 bases, and 10 bases stayed unmatched. CDR3 length: 17 residues. As DNA, the CDR3 is TGTGCCACCTGGGACGGGCCGAGAGTGGGTAGTGATTGGATCAAGACGTTT. It translates to CATWDGPRVGSDWIKTF.

This sequence joins TRGV3 and TRGJ1 or TRGJ2. The CDR3 loop spans 17 amino acids. J gave up 4 bases and V 0 bases, and 15 bases lay outside the gene matches. The germline CDR1 and CDR2 sequences are VTNTFY and YDVSTARD (reference sequence). CDR3 DNA sequence: TGTGCCACCTGGGACAGGCCCCCCCTCTGGGCGTATTATAAGAAACTCTTT. It encodes CATWDRPPLWAYYKKLF.